Shown below are 5 T cell receptor beta chains from a single sample sequenced in a study of T cell responses to AZD1222 COVID-19 vaccine. Measured with immunoSEQ multiplex PCR; TCRdb has only the in-frame clones, and not every one. The sample lists fewer than 120,000 clones, 85% to 95% occurring once. Source: peripheral blood, taken 28 days after the second AZD1222 dose. These receptors came from an adult who received the AZD1222 COVID-19 vaccine.

J is TRBJ1-4 and V is TRBV5-1, with 10 nucleotides matching TRBD1. The junction had 10 bases not matched to a gene; V was cut back by 6 bases and J by 5 bases. CDR1 is SGHRS and CDR2 is YFSETQ in the germline V gene. The length of the CDR3 is 16 residues. The CDR3 bases are TGCGCCAGCACATTCCTCCCGGGACAGGGGAATGAAAAACTGTTTTTT. Protein: CASTFLPGQGNEKLFF. Together with reference TRBV5-1 and TRBJ1-4, the CDR3 gives the full variable domain: KAGVTQTPRYLIKTRGQQVTLSCSPISGHRSVSWYQQTPGQGLQFLFEYFSETQRNKGNFPGRFSGRQFSNSRSEMNVSTLELGDSALYLCASTFLPGQGNEKLFFGSGTQLSVL.

This sequence joins TRBV6-5 and TRBJ1-5; the match to TRBD1 covers 8 bases. V lost 6 bases to trimming and J lost 6 bases; unmatched junction nucleotides: 7. The length of the CDR3 is 14 residues. Germline V gene data show CDR1 as MNHEY and CDR2 as SVGAGI. CDR3 sequence: CASRTGGWRQPQHF. The CDR3 coding sequence is TGTGCCAGCAGAACAGGGGGTTGGCGTCAGCCCCAGCATTTT.

The chain carries TRBV2 and TRBJ1-2; TRBD1 aligns across 7 bases. The germline gives CDR1 SNHLY, CDR2 FYNNEI. J lost 6 bases, V lost 5 bases, and 6 bases had no gene match. The CDR3 covers 13 residues. CDR3 region: CASSLQGEDGYTF. The CDR3 nucleotides read TGTGCCAGCAGTCTGCAGGGGGAGGATGGCTACACCTTC.

The chain employs TRBV6-5 and TRBJ1-2; 8 nucleotides agree with TRBD1. The V gene end was trimmed by 9 bases and the J gene end by 4 bases; junction bases not matched to a gene: 10. CDR1 and CDR2 from the germline V gene are MNHEY and SVGAGI. This CDR3 comprises 14 residues. The CDR3 reads CARIRGTGGYGYTF. The CDR3 coding sequence is TGTGCCAGGATTCGGGGGACAGGAGGCTATGGCTACACCTTC.

This chain uses TRBV29-1 with TRBJ2-7; 7 bases match TRBD1. From germline, CDR1 is SQVTM and CDR2 ANQGSEA. The V gene end was trimmed by 4 bases and the J gene end by 2 bases; junction bases not matched to a gene: 2. CDR3 length: 12 residues. CDR3 bases: TGCAGCGTTGTGGGACAGACCTACGAGCAGTACTTC. Its protein is CSVVGQTYEQYF.